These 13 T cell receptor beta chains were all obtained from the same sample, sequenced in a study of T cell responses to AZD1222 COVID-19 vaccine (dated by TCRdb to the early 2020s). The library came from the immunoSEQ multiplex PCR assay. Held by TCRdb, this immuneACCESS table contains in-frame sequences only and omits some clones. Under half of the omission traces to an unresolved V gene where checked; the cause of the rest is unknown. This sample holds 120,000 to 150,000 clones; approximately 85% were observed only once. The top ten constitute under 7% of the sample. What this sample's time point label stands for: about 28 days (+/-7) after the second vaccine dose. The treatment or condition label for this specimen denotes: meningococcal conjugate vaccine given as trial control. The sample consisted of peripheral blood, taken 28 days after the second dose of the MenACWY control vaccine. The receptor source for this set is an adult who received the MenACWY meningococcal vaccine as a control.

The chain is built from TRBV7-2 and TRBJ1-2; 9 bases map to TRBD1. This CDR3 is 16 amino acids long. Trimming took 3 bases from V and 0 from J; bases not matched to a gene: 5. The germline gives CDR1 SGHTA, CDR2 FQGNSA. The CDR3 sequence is CASSFPGQGANYGYTF. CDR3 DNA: TGTGCCAGCAGCTTTCCGGGACAGGGAGCTAACTATGGCTACACCTTC.

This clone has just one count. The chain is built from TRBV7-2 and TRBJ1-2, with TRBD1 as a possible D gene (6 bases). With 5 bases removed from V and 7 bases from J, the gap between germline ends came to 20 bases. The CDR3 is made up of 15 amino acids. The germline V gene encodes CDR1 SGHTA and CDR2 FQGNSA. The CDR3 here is CASSVEVVGRGGYTF. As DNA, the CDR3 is TGTGCCAGCAGCGTAGAGGTGGTTGGCAGGGGTGGCTACACCTTC.

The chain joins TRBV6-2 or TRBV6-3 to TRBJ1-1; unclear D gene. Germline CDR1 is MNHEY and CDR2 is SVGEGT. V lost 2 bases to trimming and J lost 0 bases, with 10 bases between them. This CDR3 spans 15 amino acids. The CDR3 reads CASSYPRRMNTEAFF. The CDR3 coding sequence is TGTGCCAGCAGTTACCCCCGGCGGATGAACACTGAAGCTTTCTTT.

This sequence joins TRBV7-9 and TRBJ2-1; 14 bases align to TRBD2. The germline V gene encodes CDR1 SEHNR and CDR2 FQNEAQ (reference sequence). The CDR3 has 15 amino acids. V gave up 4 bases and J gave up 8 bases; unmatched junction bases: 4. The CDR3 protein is CASSSGLAGVDEQFF. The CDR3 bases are TGTGCCAGCAGCTCGGGACTAGCGGGAGTGGATGAGCAGTTCTTC.

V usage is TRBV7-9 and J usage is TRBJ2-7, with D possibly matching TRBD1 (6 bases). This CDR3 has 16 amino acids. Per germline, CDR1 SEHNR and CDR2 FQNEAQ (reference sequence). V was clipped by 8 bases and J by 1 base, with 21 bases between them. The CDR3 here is CASGRITGKGSYEQYF. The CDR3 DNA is TGTGCCAGCGGTCGAATTACAGGGAAAGGATCCTACGAGCAGTACTTC.

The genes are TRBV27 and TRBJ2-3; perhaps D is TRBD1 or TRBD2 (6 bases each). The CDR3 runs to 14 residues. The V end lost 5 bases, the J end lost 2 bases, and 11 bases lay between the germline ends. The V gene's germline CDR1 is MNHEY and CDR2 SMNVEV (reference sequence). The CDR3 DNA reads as TGTGCCAGCAGTCGCAGGGGACTCACAGATACGCAGTATTTT. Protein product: CASSRRGLTDTQYF.

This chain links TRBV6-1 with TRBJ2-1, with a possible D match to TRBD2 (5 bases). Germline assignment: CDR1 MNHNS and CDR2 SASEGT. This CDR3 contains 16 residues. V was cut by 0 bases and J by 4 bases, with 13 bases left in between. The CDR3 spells CASSEALGLRYNEQFF. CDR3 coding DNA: TGTGCCAGCAGTGAAGCGCTAGGACTTAGATACAATGAGCAGTTCTTC.

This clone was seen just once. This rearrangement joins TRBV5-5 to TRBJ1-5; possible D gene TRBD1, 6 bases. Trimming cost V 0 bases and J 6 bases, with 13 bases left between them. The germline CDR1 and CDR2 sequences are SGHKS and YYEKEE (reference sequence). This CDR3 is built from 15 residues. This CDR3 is CASSLALQGRQPQHF. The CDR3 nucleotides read TGTGCCAGCAGCTTGGCTCTTCAGGGGCGTCAGCCCCAGCATTTT. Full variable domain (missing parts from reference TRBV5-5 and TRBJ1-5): DAGVTQSPTHLIKTRGQQVTLRCSPISGHKSVSWYQQVLGQGPQFIFQYYEKEERGRGNFPDRFSARQFPNYSSELNVNALLLGDSALYLCASSLALQGRQPQHFGDGTRLSIL.

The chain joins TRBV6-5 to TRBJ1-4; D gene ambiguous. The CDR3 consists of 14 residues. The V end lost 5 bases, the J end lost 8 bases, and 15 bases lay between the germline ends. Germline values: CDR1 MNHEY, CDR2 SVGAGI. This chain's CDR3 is CASSLRYFDEKLFF. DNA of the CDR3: TGTGCCAGCAGTCTACGCTACTTCGACGAAAAACTGTTTTTT.

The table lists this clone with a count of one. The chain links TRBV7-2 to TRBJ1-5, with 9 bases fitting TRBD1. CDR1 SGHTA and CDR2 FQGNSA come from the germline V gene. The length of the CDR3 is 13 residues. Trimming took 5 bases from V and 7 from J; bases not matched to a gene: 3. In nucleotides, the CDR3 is TGTGCCAGCAGCGGGACAGGGAGCCAGCCCCAGCATTTT. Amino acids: CASSGTGSQPQHF.

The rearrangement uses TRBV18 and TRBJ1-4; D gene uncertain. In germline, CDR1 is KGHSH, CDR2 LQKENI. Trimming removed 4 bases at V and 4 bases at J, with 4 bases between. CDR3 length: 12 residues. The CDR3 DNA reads TGTGCCAGCTCACGCGATAATGAAAAACTGTTTTTT. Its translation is CASSRDNEKLFF. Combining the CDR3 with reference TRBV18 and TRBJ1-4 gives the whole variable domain NAGVMQNPRHLVRRRGQEARLRCSPMKGHSHVYWYRQLPEEGLKFMVYLQKENIIDESGMPKERFSAEFPKEGPSILRIQQVVRGDSAAYFCASSRDNEKLFFGSGTQLSVL.

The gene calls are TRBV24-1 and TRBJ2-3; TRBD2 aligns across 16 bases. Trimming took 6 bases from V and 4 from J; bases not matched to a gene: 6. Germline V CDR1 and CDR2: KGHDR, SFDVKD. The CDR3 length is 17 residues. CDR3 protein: CATSRGTSGGVPDTQYF. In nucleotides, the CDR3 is TGTGCCACCAGTCGCGGGACTAGCGGGGGGGTTCCAGATACGCAGTATTTT.

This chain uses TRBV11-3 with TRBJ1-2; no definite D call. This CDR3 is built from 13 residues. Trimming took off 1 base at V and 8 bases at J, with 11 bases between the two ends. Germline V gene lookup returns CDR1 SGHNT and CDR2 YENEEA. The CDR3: CASSLGPQRGYTF. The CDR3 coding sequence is TGTGCCAGCAGCTTAGGACCCCAAAGGGGCTACACCTTC.